This T cell receptor beta chain was sequenced in a study of T cells in Graves' hyperthyroidism and ophthalmopathy (dated by TCRdb to the late 2010s). A note on the overall study: Peripheral blood samples were taken at the time of initial diagnosis, prior to any treatment. TCR V-J signatures able to tell the groups apart were searched for in a discovery cohort of 100 patients, of whom over 40 had Graves' ophthalmopathy and 57 had stable Graves' hyperthyroidism. Once sampling was done, hyperthyroidism patients were given methimazole at a starting dose of 30 mg daily, whereas ophthalmopathy patients were given high-dose intravenous methylprednisolone. The study also compared thyroid tissue and blood T-cell repertoires from several Graves' hyperthyroidism patients. For training and testing, the 100 or so patients in the discovery cohort were randomly divided in a 7:3 ratio. The paper reports TCR Vbeta CDR3 sequencing of 130 to 150 peripheral blood samples: around 45 ophthalmopathy, fewer than 80 hyperthyroidism and 17 progressor patients. Prospective prediction of ophthalmopathy was tested in an independent validation cohort consisting of fewer than 20 hyperthyroidism patients and around 17 patients who later progressed to ophthalmopathy.

The TCR beta CDR3 regions were amplified from RNA transcripts. The first round of RT-PCR for the TCR CDR3 was performed with the HTBI primer set and the Qiagen OneStep RT-PCR kit. Libraries were constructed in a second round of multiplex PCR, after which size selection and purification were performed. Libraries were sequenced paired-end with 100 bp reads on an Illumina HiSeq2000. On the study's bioinformatics: SOAPnuke was used to process the raw data, removing reads that contained adapters or uncalled bases, had a mean Phred below 15, or lacked an exact match to the constant primer or identifier. COPE v1.2.5 was used to merge high-quality paired reads, and clonotypes were defined as unique nucleotide sequences. MiTCR v1.1 was used to align clonotypes to the IMGT TRBV, TRBD and TRBJ reference segments. The analysis was restricted to V-J combinations with a frequency above 0.0001, which together covered approximately 99% of the repertoires. A TCS score was defined as the ratio of F50 (clonal expansion) to E x V (chaos), with BLOSUM62-based TCRdist applied between CDR3 peptides within each V-J. Welch's t-statistics and random forest reduced 500 to 550 V-J features to about 12, which were used in a naive Bayes classifier (R e1071). Using fastp trimming at Q25 and MiXCR clonotype assembly, TCRdb reanalyzed the public sequencing data and kept in-frame beta chains. Entries are consolidated by CDR3 protein sequence, retaining the most common genes and DNA. None of the V and J calls come from the authors' own analysis; TCRdb made them. This sample lists 350,000 to 400,000 distinct CDR3 sequences; 15% were detected once. The biggest ten clones account for about 31% of the sample.

As concerns this clonotype: Its specific antigen is unknown. Base qualities are not at hand, and no much larger clone is one base apart.

Overall study results and their limits: No statistical method was used to set the sample size in advance, and investigators knew the group allocation. A 13 V-J signature model separated ophthalmopathy from stable hyperthyroidism, with over 85% sensitivity and roughly 82% specificity in cross-validation and 80%/75% in testing. Most expanded thyroid clonotypes (frequency above 0.001) were also found in blood, which suggests that blood repertoires may mirror thyroid immune responses. In validation, progression to ophthalmopathy was predicted by the model with nearly 71% sensitivity and around 75% specificity, a median of around 5.9 months before onset.

Graves' hyperthyroidism was defined as stable when no progression to ophthalmopathy occurred over 18 months of follow-up. Hyperthyroidism patients were newly diagnosed, with disease duration under 2 months, and aged 18 to 65 years. Any patient with an uncontrolled infection, another autoimmune disease, pregnancy or lactation was excluded. Diagnoses were based on clinical symptoms, serum thyroxine and TRAb, thyroid ultrasound and orbital computed tomography. PBMCs were isolated from more than 8 ml of fresh peripheral blood by Ficoll-Paque density gradient centrifugation. Total RNA was extracted with Trizol reagent, and quality was checked on an Agilent 2100 Bioanalyzer. The CDR3 goes from the cysteine to the phenylalanine over 14 residues. The only DNA kept is the CDR3, 42 bases in frame from the first base. In the germline V gene, CDR1 corresponds to MGHDK and CDR2 to SYGVNS. Trimming takes 3 bases from V and 4 bases from J, and the germline ends sit 13 bases apart.

The TCR originated in a woman under 40 with Graves' hyperthyroidism. Sample: blood. This receptor chain uses TRBV25-1 and TRBJ2-7; the D gene cannot be resolved beyond TRBD1 or TRBD2, each matching 5 bases. The CDR3 corresponds to CASSEGDGGYEQYF. The DNA sequence follows: TGTGCCAGCAGTGAGGGCGATGGGGGTTACGAGCAGTACTTC.